This T cell receptor beta chain was observed in a study of memory CD4+ T cells and cytomegalovirus serostatus. Study overall: Donors were healthy Belgian adults, fewer than ten CMV seropositive and around 24 seronegative.

Findings and caveats of the study: A US-trained random forest predicted CMV serostatus with median AUC around 0.91.

The sort gate was single viable CD3+CD4+CD8-CD45RO+ cells for memory CD4+ T cells. Total CD4+ T cells were enriched by CD4 positive selection. V was shortened by 2 bases and J by 3 bases, with 14 bases between the two germline ends. CDR1 is SGHTA and CDR2 is FQGNSA in the germline V gene. This CDR3 spans 16 amino acids. The table lists this clone with a few counts. No antigen is known for it. Source study methods: After removing out-of-frame reads, around 2,000,000 distinct TCRbeta sequences remained. The data were produced by immunoSEQ multiplex PCR, yet TCRdb's version contains in-frame clones alone and is incomplete. From that table come the V and J calls and clone size; the DNA was used to work out D and trimming. In the table there are 55,000 to 80,000 clones, 76% of which are singletons.

Input material: memory CD4+ T cells from blood. The TCR comes from an adult in good health and CMV-seropositive. This chain links TRBV7-2 with TRBJ1-5; maybe TRBD1 (6 bases). The chain's CDR3 is CASSLRGALTNQPQHF. CDR3 sequence (DNA): TGTGCCAGCAGCTTAAGGGGGGCACTTACCAATCAGCCCCAGCATTTT.